The T cell receptor (beta chain) described here comes from a study of cytotoxic CD8 clonotypes in ibrutinib-treated CLL. The wider study: On average, each sample had 255,043 productive templates and tens of thousands of productive rearrangements.

Looked up from germline, CDR1 is LNHDA and CDR2 is SQIVND (reference sequence). The CDR3 covers 11 residues. Trimming took off 10 bases at V and 5 bases at J, with 11 bases between the two ends. The repertoire was sequenced with immunoSEQ multiplex PCR; TCRdb's copy has only in-frame clones and lacks some. The table has 300,000 or so clones, 67% seen once. Study observations and caveats: A rise in clonality was seen at ibrutinib response, and a fall back toward baseline was seen at progression.

Notes on this clone: Its matching antigen is unknown.

This chain links TRBV19 with TRBJ1-2; no clear D. This specimen was PBMCs, taken after 36 months of ibrutinib treatment. The sequence derives from a human donor with chronic lymphocytic leukemia. The CDR3 DNA sequence: TGTGCCACCGAAGCTGCGTATGGCTACACCTTC. This sequence encodes CATEAAYGYTF.